This T cell receptor beta chain was sequenced during a study of T cell repertoires in cytomegalovirus infection. Overall study: Shared public TCR beta signatures pointed to both CMV infection and a matching HLA type. Study-level findings and limits: The ex vivo response was dominated by HLA-C-restricted CMV-specific TCR beta clonotypes.

This clonotype was observed many times. Its antigen is unknown. In germline, CDR1 is SGHTA, CDR2 FQGNSA. Trimming shortened V by 1 base and J by 5 bases, and 14 bases separated the two germline ends. CDR3 length: 15 residues. In TCRdb, the reads were re-called with MiXCR into one record per CDR3 protein. Here the sample spans hundreds of thousands of distinct CDR3 sequences, 17% being singletons. Sample: PBMCs. This receptor was obtained from a human donor in good health (CMV status not recorded). Some clones in this sample may be carry-over from other donors' samples. The chain recombines TRBV7-2 with TRBJ1-1, with a possible D match to TRBD1 (6 bases). The CDR3 nucleotides read TGTGCCAGCAGCTTAGGTGGGGGGGGCGGGACTGAAGCTTTCTTT. As protein: CASSLGGGGGTEAFF.